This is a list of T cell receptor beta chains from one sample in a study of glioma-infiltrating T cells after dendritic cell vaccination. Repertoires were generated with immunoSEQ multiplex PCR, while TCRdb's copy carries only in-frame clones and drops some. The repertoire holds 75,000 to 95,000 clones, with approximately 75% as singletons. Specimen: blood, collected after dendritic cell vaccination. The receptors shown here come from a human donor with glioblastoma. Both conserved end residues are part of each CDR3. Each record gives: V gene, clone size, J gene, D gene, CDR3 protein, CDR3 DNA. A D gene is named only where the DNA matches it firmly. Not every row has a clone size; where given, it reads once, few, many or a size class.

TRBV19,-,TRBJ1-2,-,CASSISSMDRKGYTF,TGTGCCAGTAGTATCAGTAGTATGGACAGAAAAGGCTACACCTTC
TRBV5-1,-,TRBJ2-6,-,CASKPSAGEANVLTF,TGCGCCTCCAAACCGTCCGCGGGCGAGGCCAACGTCCTGACTTTC
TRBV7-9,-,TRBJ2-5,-,CASSLASGVGETQYF,TGTGCCAGCAGCTTAGCGTCAGGGGTAGGGGAGACCCAGTACTTC
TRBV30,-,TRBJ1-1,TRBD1,CAWSRTGFEAFF,TGTGCCTGGAGCCGGACAGGGTTTGAAGCTTTCTTT
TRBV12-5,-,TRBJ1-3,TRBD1,CASGLGRGGQRSGNTIYF,TGTGCTAGTGGTTTGGGAAGAGGGGGACAGCGATCTGGAAACACCATATATTTT
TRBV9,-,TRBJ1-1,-,CASSGQGYTEAFF,TGTGCCAGCAGCGGTCAGGGTTACACTGAAGCTTTCTTT
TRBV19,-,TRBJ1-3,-,CASSLTGLGNTIYF,TGTGCCAGTAGTCTAACAGGGTTAGGAAACACCATATATTTT
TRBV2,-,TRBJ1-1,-,CASSELGSLNTEAFF,TGTGCCAGCAGTGAATTGGGCAGCCTGAACACTGAAGCTTTCTTT
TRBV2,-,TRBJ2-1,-,CASSPPHLPGEQFF,TGTGCCAGCAGTCCCCCACACCTCCCGGGTGAGCAGTTCTTC
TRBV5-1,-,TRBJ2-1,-,CASSLISGKEKDEQFF,TGCGCCAGCAGCTTGATCTCTGGCAAGGAGAAGGATGAGCAGTTCTTC
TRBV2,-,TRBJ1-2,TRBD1,CASSVGTGGYGYTF,TGTGCCAGCAGTGTAGGGACAGGGGGATATGGCTACACCTTC
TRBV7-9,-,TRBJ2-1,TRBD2,CARNSLRLAGVGSYNEQFF,TGTGCCAGGAACTCCTTAAGACTAGCGGGAGTAGGCTCCTACAATGAGCAGTTCTTC
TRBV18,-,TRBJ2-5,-,CASSINRGQETQYF,TGTGCCAGCTCAATTAACCGGGGGCAAGAGACCCAGTACTTC
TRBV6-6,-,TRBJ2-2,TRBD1,CASNRGVANTGELFF,TGTGCCAGCAACAGGGGAGTGGCTAACACCGGGGAGCTGTTTTTT
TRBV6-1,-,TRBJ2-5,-,CASSERTTGSPGYETQYF,TGTGCCAGCAGTGAAAGAACCACCGGGTCTCCGGGTTATGAAACCCAGTACTTC
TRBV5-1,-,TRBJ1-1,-,CASSLEGRGRNTEAFF,TGCGCCAGCAGCTTGGAGGGGCGAGGAAGGAACACTGAAGCTTTCTTT
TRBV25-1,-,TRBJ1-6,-,CASSDLSYNSPLHF,TGTGCCAGCAGTGACCTGAGCTATAATTCACCCCTCCACTTT
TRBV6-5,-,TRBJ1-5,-,CATSPRWNQPQHF,TGTGCCACTTCTCCCCGGTGGAATCAGCCCCAGCATTTT
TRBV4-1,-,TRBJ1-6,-,CASSPRTDLNGYALHF,TGCGCCAGCAGCCCCCGGACAGACCTAAATGGGTATGCCCTCCACTTT
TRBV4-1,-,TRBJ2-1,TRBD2,CASSPLETSVYNEQFF,TGCGCCAGCAGCCCCCTGGAGACTAGCGTCTACAATGAGCAGTTCTTC
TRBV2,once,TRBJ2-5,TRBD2,CAGGGYSRETQYF,TGTGCCGGGGGAGGGTACTCGAGGGAGACCCAGTACTTC
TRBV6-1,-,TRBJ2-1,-,CASKTGTAYNEQFF,TGTGCCAGCAAAACAGGGACCGCCTACAATGAGCAGTTCTTC
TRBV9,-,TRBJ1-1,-,CASSAGRGTEAFF,TGTGCCAGCAGTGCCGGGAGAGGCACTGAAGCTTTCTTT
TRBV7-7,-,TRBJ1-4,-,CASSLSEGPGEKLFF,TGTGCCAGCAGCTTATCGGAGGGACCGGGAGAAAAACTGTTTTTT
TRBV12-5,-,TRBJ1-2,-,CASGSTIRVEYYGYTF,TGTGCTAGTGGTTCGACCATCCGGGTAGAGTATTATGGCTACACCTTC
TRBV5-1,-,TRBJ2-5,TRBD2,CASSPSSSAGGQETQYF,TGCGCCAGCAGTCCTAGTTCATCCGCGGGGGGGCAGGAGACCCAGTACTTC
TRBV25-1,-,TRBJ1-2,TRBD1,CASYRQGDGYTF,TGTGCCAGCTATAGACAGGGGGATGGCTACACCTTC
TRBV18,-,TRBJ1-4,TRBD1,CASSPPGQANEKLFF,TGTGCCAGCTCACCACCGGGACAGGCTAATGAAAAACTGTTTTTT
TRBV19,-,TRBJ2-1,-,CASSIDYGSKQFF,TGTGCCAGTAGTATAGATTACGGGAGCAAGCAGTTCTTC
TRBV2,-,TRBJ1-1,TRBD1,CASSARTGGTEAFF,TGTGCCAGCAGTGCGAGGACAGGGGGCACTGAAGCTTTCTTT
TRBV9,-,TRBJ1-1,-,CASSGHMNTEAFF,TGTGCCAGCAGCGGACACATGAACACTGAAGCTTTCTTT
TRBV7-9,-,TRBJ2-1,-,CASRDTSSYNEQFF,TGTGCCAGCAGAGACACTAGCTCCTACAATGAGCAGTTCTTC
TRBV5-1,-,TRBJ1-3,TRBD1,CASGQGGGNTIYF,TGCGCCAGCGGACAGGGCGGTGGAAACACCATATACTTT
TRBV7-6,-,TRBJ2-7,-,CASSSQDSDLEQYF,TGTGCCAGCAGCTCACAGGACAGCGACCTCGAGCAGTACTTC
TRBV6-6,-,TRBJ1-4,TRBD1,CASSPPGGSREKLFF,TGTGCCAGCAGCCCCCCAGGGGGCTCTCGTGAAAAACTGTTTTTT
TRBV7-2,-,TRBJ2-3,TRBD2,CASTGTRGTDTQYF,TGTGCCAGCACCGGGACTAGGGGCACAGATACGCAGTATTTT
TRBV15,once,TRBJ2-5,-,CATSRDSGETQYF,TGTGCCACCAGCAGAGATTCGGGGGAGACCCAGTACTTC
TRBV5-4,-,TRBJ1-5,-,CASSLDYNQPQHF,TGTGCCAGCAGCTTGGACTACAATCAGCCCCAGCATTTT
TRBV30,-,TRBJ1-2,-,CAWSPGAKGGYTF,TGTGCCTGGAGTCCAGGGGCTAAGGGTGGCTACACCTTC
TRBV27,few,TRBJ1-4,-,CASSDTPPTNLARLNEKLFF,TGTGCCAGCAGCGATACCCCACCCACCAACCTCGCAAGACTTAATGAAAAACTGTTTTTT
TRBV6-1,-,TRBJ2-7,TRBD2,CASSERASGAGGRGEQYF,TGTGCCAGCAGTGAAAGGGCGTCTGGAGCGGGGGGGCGGGGCGAGCAGTACTTC
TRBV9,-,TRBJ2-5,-,CASSVFGGQETQYF,TGTGCCAGCAGCGTATTTGGCGGGCAAGAGACCCAGTACTTC
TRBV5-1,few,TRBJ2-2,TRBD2,CASRGAGTSVAGELFF,TGCGCCAGCAGAGGGGCCGGGACTAGCGTGGCCGGGGAGCTGTTTTTT
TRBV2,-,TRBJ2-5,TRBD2,CASSVASGSGETQYF,TGTGCCAGCAGCGTTGCTAGCGGGAGTGGAGAGACCCAGTACTTC
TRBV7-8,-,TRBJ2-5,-,CASSGGRETQYF,TGTGCCAGCTCTGGGGGGAGGGAGACCCAGTACTTC
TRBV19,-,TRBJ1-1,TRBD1,CASSIQGEGTEAFF,TGTGCCAGTAGTATACAGGGGGAAGGCACTGAAGCTTTCTTT
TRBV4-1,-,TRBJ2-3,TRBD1,CASSRGQAASTDTQYF,TGCGCCAGCAGCCGAGGACAGGCAGCTAGCACAGATACGCAGTATTTT
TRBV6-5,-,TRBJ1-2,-,CASSSPHLANYGYTF,TGTGCCAGCAGTTCTCCTCATCTAGCTAACTATGGCTACACCTTC
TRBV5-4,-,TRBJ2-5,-,CASSLAVVRLEETQYF,TGTGCCAGCAGCTTGGCGGTGGTCAGACTAGAGGAGACCCAGTACTTC
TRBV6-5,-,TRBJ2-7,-,CASSRVETAYEQYF,TGTGCCAGCAGTCGCGTAGAGACAGCTTACGAGCAGTACTTC
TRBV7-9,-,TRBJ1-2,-,CASSTDRSYGYTF,TGTGCCAGCAGCACGGACAGATCTTATGGCTACACCTTC
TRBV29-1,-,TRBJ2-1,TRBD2,CSVCKEPGLAGESLSYNEQFF,TGCAGCGTCTGTAAGGAGCCGGGACTAGCGGGAGAGAGCCTCTCCTACAATGAGCAGTTCTTC
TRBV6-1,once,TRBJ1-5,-,CASTPATLNQPQHF,TGTGCCAGCACTCCTGCGACACTCAATCAGCCCCAGCATTTT